The 21 T cell receptor beta chains presented below share a single source sample, sequenced in a study of blood T cell repertoires in COVID-19. Profiling relied on immunoSEQ multiplex PCR, and the TCRdb table lists in-frame clones only, not all of them. Of fewer than 80,000 clones listed, roughly 87% were seen once; the top ten hold roughly 8%. The sample taken for sequencing was peripheral blood. The source of these receptors is a young man with acute or convalescent COVID-19.

This clone occurred once. The V gene is TRBV25-1, the J gene TRBJ2-1; 9 nucleotides line up with TRBD1. Germline CDR1 and CDR2: MGHDK and SYGVNS. V was pared by 4 bases and J by 4 bases, with 8 bases of the junction left unmatched. The CDR3 extends over 16 amino acids. CDR3 nucleotide sequence: TGTGCCAGCAGTGCCCTGACAGGGGGATCTTACAATGAGCAGTTCTTC. Residues: CASSALTGGSYNEQFF. The whole variable domain, remainder taken from reference TRBV25-1 and TRBJ2-1, is EADIYQTPRYLVIGTGKKITLECSQTMGHDKMYWYQQDPGMELHLIHYSYGVNSTEKGDLSSESTVSRIRTEHFPLTLESARPSHTSQYLCASSALTGGSYNEQFFGPGTRLTVL.

The chain uses TRBV19 and TRBJ1-1; TRBD1 might be the D (5 bases). V was shortened by 7 bases and J by 0 bases, with 15 bases between the two germline ends. Germline assignment: CDR1 LNHDA and CDR2 SQIVND (reference sequence). The CDR3 consists of 15 residues. The CDR3 protein is CASTPGGPLNTEAFF. The CDR3 DNA is TGTGCCAGTACCCCCGGGGGACCCCTGAACACTGAAGCTTTCTTT.

The chain combines TRBV10-3 with TRBJ2-1; D remains ambiguous. V was trimmed by 2 bases and J by 7 bases, leaving 9 bases between them. The CDR3 is 13 residues long. Germline-derived CDR1 and CDR2 are ENHRY and SYGVKD. The CDR3 DNA sequence: TGTGCCATCAGTGAGATGGAGAAGAATGAGCAGTTCTTC. It specifies CAISEMEKNEQFF.

The chain carries TRBV9 and TRBJ2-5; TRBD2 agrees at 10 bases. CDR1 and CDR2 (germline): SGDLS, YYNGEE. The length of the CDR3 is 16 residues. Trimming took 2 bases from V and 2 from J; bases not matched to a gene: 6. In DNA, the CDR3 is TGTGCCAGCAGCGTGGGTATAGCGGGGGGACAAGAGACCCAGTACTTC. Translated: CASSVGIAGGQETQYF.

The CDR3 reads CAWSVQSGSNEQFF. In DNA form, the CDR3 reads TGTGCCTGGAGTGTACAGAGCGGGAGTAATGAGCAGTTCTTC. The chain couples TRBV30 to TRBJ2-1; 8 nucleotides agree with TRBD2. With 0 bases clipped from V and 7 bases from J, the junction kept 5 bases outside the gene matches. CDR3 length equals 14 residues. Germline loops: CDR1 GTSNPN, CDR2 SVGIG (reference sequence).

This clone came up once. The rearrangement joins TRBV28 to TRBJ1-2; weak D call: TRBD1 (6 bases). Germline V CDR1 and CDR2: MDHEN, SYDVKM. The CDR3 has 14 amino acids. Trimming pared 5 bases from V and 2 bases from J, leaving 12 bases between. The DNA for the CDR3 is TGTGCCAGCAGTCTTACAGGGCCCAACTATGGCTACACCTTC. Its translation is CASSLTGPNYGYTF.

The chain has TRBV7-9 and TRBJ2-5, with 7 bases aligning to TRBD1. CDR1 SEHNR and CDR2 FQNEAQ come from the germline V gene (reference sequence). The CDR3 runs to 14 residues. V lost 5 bases and J lost 5; bases outside the gene matches: 8. In DNA form, the CDR3 reads TGTGCCAGCAGCCGAACCGGGACAGAGGAGACCCAGTACTTC. It encodes CASSRTGTEETQYF.

The chain is built from TRBV7-9 and TRBJ2-5; TRBD1 agrees at 7 bases. CDR1 is SEHNR and CDR2 is FQNEAQ in the germline V gene (reference sequence). This CDR3 contains 13 residues. V dropped 5 bases and J dropped 1; count of bases not matched to a gene: 1. CDR3 in amino acids: CASSTGAQETQYF. The CDR3 DNA reads TGTGCCAGCAGCACAGGGGCCCAAGAGACCCAGTACTTC. The full variable domain, completed using reference TRBV7-9 and TRBJ2-5, is DTGVSQNPRHKITKRGQNVTFRCDPISEHNRLYWYRQTLGQGPEFLTYFQNEAQLEKSRLLSDRFSAERPKGSFSTLEIQRTEQGDSAMYLCASSTGAQETQYFGPGTRLLVL.

The chain employs TRBV28 and TRBJ2-1, with D possibly being TRBD2 (6 bases). The CDR3 covers 14 residues. Germline CDR1 and CDR2: MDHEN and SYDVKM. V shed 8 bases and J shed 3 bases, with 14 bases lying between them. DNA for the CDR3: TGTGCCAGCCGGACTTTAGCGGACTACAATGAGCAGTTCTTC. It codes for CASRTLADYNEQFF.

This clone has more than one count but fewer than ten. The V call is TRBV11-3, the J call TRBJ1-5; D not resolved. Germline CDR1 and CDR2: SGHNT and YENEEA. The CDR3 sequence is 18 residues long. V shed 0 bases and J shed 3 bases, with 18 bases lying between them. The CDR3 sequence: CASSLDFSTVVSNQPQHF. In nucleotides, the CDR3 is TGTGCCAGCAGCTTAGATTTTTCGACTGTCGTCTCCAATCAGCCCCAGCATTTT.

As concerns this clone: This specimen includes other DNA sequences encoding the same CDR3. The chain has TRBV27 and TRBJ1-2; 7 nucleotides line up with TRBD1. The V segment lost 2 bases and the J segment 2 bases; nucleotides outside the gene matches: 2. The CDR3 is made up of 14 amino acids. Germline lookup yields CDR1 MNHEY and CDR2 SMNVEV (reference sequence). The CDR3 loop reads CASSLHRGNYGYTF. The CDR3 nucleotides read TGTGCCAGCAGTTTACACAGGGGAAACTATGGCTACACCTTC.

The chain joins TRBV6-5 to TRBJ2-1; D is perhaps TRBD2 (7 bases). Per the germline V gene, CDR1 is MNHEY and CDR2 is SVGAGI. CDR3 length equals 13 residues. Trimming removed 6 bases at V and 6 bases at J, with 12 bases between. The CDR3 region has the DNA TGTGCCAGCAGCGAGGGGGGGCTCAATGAGCAGTTCTTC. Residues: CASSEGGLNEQFF.

The V call is TRBV7-8, the J call TRBJ1-6; 7 positions match TRBD1. Per the germline V gene, CDR1 is SGHVS and CDR2 is FQNEAQ. J gave up 7 bases and V 1 base, and 1 base lay outside the gene matches. CDR3 length: 14 amino acids. This CDR3 is CASSLVRGNSPLHF. CDR3 bases: TGTGCCAGCAGCTTAGTCAGGGGGAATTCACCCCTCCACTTT.

The chain combines TRBV19 with TRBJ1-1; D might be TRBD1 (5 bases). This CDR3 comprises 14 residues. Trimming took off 1 base at V and 7 bases at J, with 13 bases between the two ends. Germline V gives CDR1 LNHDA, CDR2 SQIVND (reference sequence). The chain's CDR3 is CASSIVPQGGEAFF. CDR3 nucleotides: TGTGCCAGTAGTATAGTCCCCCAGGGAGGTGAAGCTTTCTTT.

The chain combines TRBV21-1 with TRBJ1-1; the tabulated D call, TRBD1, remains unverified against the DNA. TRBV21-1 is a pseudogene. This CDR3 contains 17 residues. The CDR3 protein is CASSKLDRVSGRTEAFF. The CDR3 nucleotides are TGTGCCAGCAGCAAACTAGACAGGGTGTCGGGAAGGACTGAAGCTTTCTTT.

As concerns this clone: It may be a read error: a sequence one base away is much more abundant. The chain recombines TRBV5-5 with TRBJ2-5; 7 positions agree with TRBD1. The CDR3 totals 14 residues. Germline V gives CDR1 SGHKS, CDR2 YYEKEE (reference sequence). The V gene end was trimmed by 3 bases and the J gene end by 1 base; junction bases not matched to a gene: 3. The CDR3 loop reads CASSSTGFQETQYF. Here the CDR3 DNA reads TGTGCCAGCAGCTCGACAGGGTTCCAAGAGACCCAGTACTTC.

The gene calls are TRBV10-2 and TRBJ1-2, with TRBD1 matching over 7 bases. With V trimmed by 4 bases and J by 3 bases, 11 bases remained unmatched. This CDR3 comprises 16 residues. Germline assignment: CDR1 WSHSY and CDR2 SAAADI. The CDR3: CASSGRGGGSDYGYTF. CDR3 sequence (DNA): TGCGCCAGCAGTGGCCGTGGAGGGGGCAGTGACTATGGCTACACCTTC.

The CDR3 DNA is TGTGCCTGGAGTAACAGGAATAATGAAAAACTGTTTTTT. Residues: CAWSNRNNEKLFF. The chain employs TRBV30 and TRBJ1-4; D is perhaps TRBD1 (5 bases). This CDR3 has 13 residues. V was clipped by 2 bases and J by 4 bases, with 8 bases between them. Germline V CDR1 and CDR2: GTSNPN, SVGIG (reference sequence).

The chain joins TRBV10-3 to TRBJ2-2; 11 bases fit TRBD1. The CDR3 has 15 residues. Germline trimming cut 3 bases from V and 6 bases from J; bases unmatched to any gene: 3. The germline CDR1 and CDR2 sequences are ENHRY and SYGVKD. For the CDR3, the DNA is TGTGCCATCAGTGAACCGGGACAGGGGGCCGGGGAGCTGTTTTTT. It encodes CAISEPGQGAGELFF.

The chain is built from TRBV9 and TRBJ2-7; possibly TRBD2 for D (5 bases). The V gene's germline CDR1 is SGDLS and CDR2 YYNGEE. V lost 3 bases to trimming and J lost 3 bases, with 10 bases between them. The CDR3 is 13 amino acids. CDR3 nucleotide sequence: TGTGCCAGCAGCGGACGGGAAAGCTACGAGCAGTACTTC. Encoded protein: CASSGRESYEQYF.

The rearrangement uses TRBV7-3 and TRBJ1-5, with D possibly TRBD1 on 5 matching bases. The CDR3 totals 16 residues. Between the trimmed V and J ends, which lost 5 bases and 4 bases, there was a span of 18 bases. CDR1 and CDR2 from the germline V gene are SGHTA and FQGTGA. CDR3: CASSPVGGEGNQPQHF. The CDR3 bases are TGTGCCAGCAGCCCAGTCGGCGGGGAGGGGAATCAGCCCCAGCATTTT.